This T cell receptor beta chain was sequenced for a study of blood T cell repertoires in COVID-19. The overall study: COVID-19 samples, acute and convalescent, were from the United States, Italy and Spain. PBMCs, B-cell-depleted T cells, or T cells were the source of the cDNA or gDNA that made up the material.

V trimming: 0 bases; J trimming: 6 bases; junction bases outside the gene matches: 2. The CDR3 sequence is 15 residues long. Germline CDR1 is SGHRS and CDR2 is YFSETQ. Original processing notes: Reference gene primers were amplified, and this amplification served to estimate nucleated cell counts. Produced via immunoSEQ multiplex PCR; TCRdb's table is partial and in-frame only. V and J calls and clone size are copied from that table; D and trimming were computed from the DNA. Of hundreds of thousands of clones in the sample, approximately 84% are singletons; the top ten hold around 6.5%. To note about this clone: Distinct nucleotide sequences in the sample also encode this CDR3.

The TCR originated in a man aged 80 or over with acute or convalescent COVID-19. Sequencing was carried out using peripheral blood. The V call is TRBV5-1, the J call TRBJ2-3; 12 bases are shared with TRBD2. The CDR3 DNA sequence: TGCGCCAGCAGCTTGGGACTAGCGGGAGTCGATACGCAGTATTTT. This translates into CASSLGLAGVDTQYF. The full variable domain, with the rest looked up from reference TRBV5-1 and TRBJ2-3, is KAGVTQTPRYLIKTRGQQVTLSCSPISGHRSVSWYQQTPGQGLQFLFEYFSETQRNKGNFPGRFSGRQFSNSRSEMNVSTLELGDSALYLCASSLGLAGVDTQYFGPGTRLTVL.